This T cell receptor (beta chain) comes out of a study of shared T cell receptors in the human thymus. Repertoires were generated with immunoSEQ multiplex PCR, while TCRdb's copy carries only in-frame clones and drops some. Of 700,000 to 750,000 clones listed, 80% to 90% were seen once; the top ten hold about 0.0098%. CDR3 length: 14 amino acids. The trim removed 6 bases at V and 2 bases at J, leaving 3 bases unmatched. Germline values: CDR1 ENHRY, CDR2 SYGVKD. The sample was also reused in another study, on human thymus T cells. As reported in that work: Samples came from healthy Finnish infants during open corrective cardiac surgery. The source of the thymus tissue was resections taken during corrective heart surgery. V and J genes seemed to be used with bias in thymic and blood repertoires. Among unrelated individuals, related research reported thymic repertoires that overlapped highly.

The genes are TRBV10-3 and TRBJ2-7, with 11 nucleotides matching TRBD1. This clonotype was sampled from a girl in the first two years of life with a congenital heart defect. Sequencing used thymocytes. CDR3 sequence: CAIRGTGGPYEQYF. In DNA, the CDR3 is TGTGCCATCAGGGGGACAGGGGGTCCCTACGAGCAGTACTTC.